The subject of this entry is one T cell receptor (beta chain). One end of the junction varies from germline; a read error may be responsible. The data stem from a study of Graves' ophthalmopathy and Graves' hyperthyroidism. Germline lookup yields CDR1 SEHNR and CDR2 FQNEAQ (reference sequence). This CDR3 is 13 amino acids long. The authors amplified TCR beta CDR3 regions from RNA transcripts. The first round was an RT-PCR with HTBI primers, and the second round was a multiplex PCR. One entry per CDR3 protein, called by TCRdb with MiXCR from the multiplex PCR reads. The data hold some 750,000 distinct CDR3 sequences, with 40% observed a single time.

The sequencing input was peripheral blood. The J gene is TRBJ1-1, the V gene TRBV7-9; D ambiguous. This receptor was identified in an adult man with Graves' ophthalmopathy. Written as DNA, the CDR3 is TGCGCCAGCAGCATCGTCATGAACACTGAAGCTTTCTTT. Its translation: CASSIVMNTEAFF.